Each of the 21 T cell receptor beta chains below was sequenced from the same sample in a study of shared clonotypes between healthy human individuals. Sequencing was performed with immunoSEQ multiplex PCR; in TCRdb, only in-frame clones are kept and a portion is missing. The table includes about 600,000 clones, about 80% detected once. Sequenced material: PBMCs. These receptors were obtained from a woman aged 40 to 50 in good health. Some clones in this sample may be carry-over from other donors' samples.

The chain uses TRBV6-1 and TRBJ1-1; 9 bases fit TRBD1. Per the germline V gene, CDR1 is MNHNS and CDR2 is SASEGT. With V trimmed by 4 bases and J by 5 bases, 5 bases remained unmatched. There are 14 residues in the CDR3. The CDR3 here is CASSGGQGETEAFF. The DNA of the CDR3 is TGTGCCAGCAGTGGGGGACAGGGAGAGACTGAAGCTTTCTTT.

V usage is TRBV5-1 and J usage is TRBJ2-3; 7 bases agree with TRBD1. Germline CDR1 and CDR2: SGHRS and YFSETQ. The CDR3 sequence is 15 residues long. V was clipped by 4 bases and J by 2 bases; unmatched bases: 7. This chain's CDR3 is CASSIGQEATDTQYF. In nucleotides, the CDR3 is TGCGCCAGCAGCATAGGACAGGAAGCCACAGATACGCAGTATTTT.

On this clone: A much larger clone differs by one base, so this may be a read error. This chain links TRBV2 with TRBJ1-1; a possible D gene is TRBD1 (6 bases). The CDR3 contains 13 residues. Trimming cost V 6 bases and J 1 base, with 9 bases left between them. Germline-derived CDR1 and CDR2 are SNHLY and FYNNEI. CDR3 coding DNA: TGTGCCAGCAGAGCACAGGGGAACACTGAAGCTTTCTTT. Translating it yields CASRAQGNTEAFF. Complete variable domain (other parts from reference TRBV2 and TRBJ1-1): EPEVTQTPSHQVTQMGQEVILRCVPISNHLYFYWYRQILGQKVEFLVSFYNNEISEKSEIFDDQFSVERPDGSNFTLKIRSTKLEDSAMYFCASRAQGNTEAFFGQGTRLTVV.

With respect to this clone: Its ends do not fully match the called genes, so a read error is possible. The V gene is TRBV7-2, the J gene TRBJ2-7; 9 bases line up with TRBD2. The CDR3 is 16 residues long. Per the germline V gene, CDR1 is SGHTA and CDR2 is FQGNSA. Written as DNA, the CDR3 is TGTGCCAGCAGCTTAGCGAGTTCAACTAGCGGGTACGAGCAGCACTTC. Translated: CASSLASSTSGYEQHF.

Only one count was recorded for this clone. In nucleotides, the CDR3 is TGTGCCATCAGTGTAGGTCCCTACGAGCAGTACTTC. Encoded protein: CAISVGPYEQYF. The V call is TRBV10-3, the J call TRBJ2-7; no clear D gene. V lost 4 bases, J lost 2 bases, and 6 bases lay in between. This CDR3 comprises 12 residues. Germline values: CDR1 ENHRY, CDR2 SYGVKD.

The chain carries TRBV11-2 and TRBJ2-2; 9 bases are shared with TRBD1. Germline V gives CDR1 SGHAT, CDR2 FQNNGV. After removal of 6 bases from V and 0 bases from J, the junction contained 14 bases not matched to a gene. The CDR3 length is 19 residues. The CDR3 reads CASSYRTGVPPTNTGELFF. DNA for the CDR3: TGTGCCAGCAGTTATAGGACAGGGGTTCCCCCTACGAACACCGGGGAGCTGTTTTTT. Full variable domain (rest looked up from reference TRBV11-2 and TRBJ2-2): EAGVAQSPRYKIIEKRQSVAFWCNPISGHATLYWYQQILGQGPKLLIQFQNNGVVDDSQLPKDRFSAERLKGVDSTLKIQPAKLEDSAVYLCASSYRTGVPPTNTGELFFGEGSRLTVL.

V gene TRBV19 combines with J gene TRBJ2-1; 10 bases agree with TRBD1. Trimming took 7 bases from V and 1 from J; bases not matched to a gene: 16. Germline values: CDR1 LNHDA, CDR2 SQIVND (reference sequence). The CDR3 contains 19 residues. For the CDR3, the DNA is TGTGCCAGTACCCTGACAGGGGGCACCTGGGGAGGGTCCTACAATGAGCAGTTCTTC. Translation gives CASTLTGGTWGGSYNEQFF.

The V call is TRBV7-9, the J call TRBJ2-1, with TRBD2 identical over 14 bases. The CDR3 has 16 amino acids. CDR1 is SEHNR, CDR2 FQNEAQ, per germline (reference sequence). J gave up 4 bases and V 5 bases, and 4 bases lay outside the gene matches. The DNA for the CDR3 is TGTGCCAGCAGCGGGCGACTAGCGGGAGGGTACAATGAGCAGTTCTTC. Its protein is CASSGRLAGGYNEQFF. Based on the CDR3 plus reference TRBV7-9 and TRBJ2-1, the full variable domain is DTGVSQNPRHKITKRGQNVTFRCDPISEHNRLYWYRQTLGQGPEFLTYFQNEAQLEKSRLLSDRFSAERPKGSFSTLEIQRTEQGDSAMYLCASSGRLAGGYNEQFFGPGTRLTVL.

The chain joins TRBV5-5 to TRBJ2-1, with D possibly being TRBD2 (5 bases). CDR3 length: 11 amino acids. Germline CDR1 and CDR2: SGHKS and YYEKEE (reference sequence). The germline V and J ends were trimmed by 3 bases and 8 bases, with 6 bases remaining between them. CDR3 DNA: TGTGCCAGCAGCTGGGAGTATGAGCAGTTCTTC. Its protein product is CASSWEYEQFF.

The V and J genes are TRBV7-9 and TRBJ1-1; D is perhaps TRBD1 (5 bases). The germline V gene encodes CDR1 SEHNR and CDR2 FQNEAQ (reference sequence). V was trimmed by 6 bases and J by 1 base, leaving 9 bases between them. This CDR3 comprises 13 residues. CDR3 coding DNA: TGTGCCAGCAGACGGGACGGGAACACTGAAGCTTTCTTT. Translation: CASRRDGNTEAFF.

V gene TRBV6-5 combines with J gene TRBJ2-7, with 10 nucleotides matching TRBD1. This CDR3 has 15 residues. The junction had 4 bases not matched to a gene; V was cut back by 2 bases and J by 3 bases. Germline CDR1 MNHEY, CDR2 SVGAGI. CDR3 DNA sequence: TGTGCCAGCAGTTACCTGGACAGGGGGAACTACGAGCAGTACTTC. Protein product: CASSYLDRGNYEQYF.

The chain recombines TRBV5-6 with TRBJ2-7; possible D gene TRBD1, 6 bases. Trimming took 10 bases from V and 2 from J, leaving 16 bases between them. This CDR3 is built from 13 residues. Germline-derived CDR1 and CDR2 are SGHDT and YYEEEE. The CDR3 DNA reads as TGTGCCGGGGAGATACAGGGCACCTACGAGCAGTACTTC. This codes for CAGEIQGTYEQYF.

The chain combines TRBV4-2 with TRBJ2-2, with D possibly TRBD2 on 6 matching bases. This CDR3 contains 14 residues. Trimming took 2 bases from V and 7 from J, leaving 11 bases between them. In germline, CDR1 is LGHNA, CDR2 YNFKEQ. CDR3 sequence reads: CASSQIGEDGELFF. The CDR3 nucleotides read TGTGCCAGCAGCCAAATAGGGGAGGACGGGGAGCTGTTTTTT.

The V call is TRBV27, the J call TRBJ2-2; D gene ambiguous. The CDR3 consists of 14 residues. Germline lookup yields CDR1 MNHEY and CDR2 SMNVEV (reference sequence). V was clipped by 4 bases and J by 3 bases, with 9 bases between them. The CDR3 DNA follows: TGTGCCAGCAGTTACGTCTTGGACACCGGGGAGCTGTTTTTT. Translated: CASSYVLDTGELFF.

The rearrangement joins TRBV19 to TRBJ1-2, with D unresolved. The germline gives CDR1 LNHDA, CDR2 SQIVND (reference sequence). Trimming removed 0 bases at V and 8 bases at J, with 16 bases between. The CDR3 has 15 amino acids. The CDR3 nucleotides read TGTGCCAGTAGTATAGATCTATCGGCGGACCTAGGCTACACCTTC. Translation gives CASSIDLSADLGYTF. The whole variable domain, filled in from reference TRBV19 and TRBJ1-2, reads DGGITQSPKYLFRKEGQNVTLSCEQNLNHDAMYWYRQDPGQGLRLIYYSQIVNDFQKGDIAEGYSVSREKKESFPLTVTSAQKNPTAFYLCASSIDLSADLGYTFGSGTRLTVV.

CDR3 coding DNA: TGCGCCAGCAGCCAAGGGGTTGGGCTAGCGGGAGAGGTAGAGACCCAGTACTTC. This codes for CASSQGVGLAGEVETQYF. The chain recombines TRBV4-3 with TRBJ2-5; 10 bases line up with TRBD2. Germline CDR1 LGHNA, CDR2 YSLEER. This CDR3 region has 18 residues. V trimming: 1 base; J trimming: 4 bases; junction bases outside the gene matches: 12.

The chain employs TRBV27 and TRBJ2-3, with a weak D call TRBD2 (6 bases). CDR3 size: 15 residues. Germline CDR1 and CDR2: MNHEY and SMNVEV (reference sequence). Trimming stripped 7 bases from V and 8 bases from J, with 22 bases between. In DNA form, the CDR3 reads TGTGCCAGCACCTCCACTGGGGGGTATTTTGCTACGCAGTATTTT. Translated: CASTSTGGYFATQYF.

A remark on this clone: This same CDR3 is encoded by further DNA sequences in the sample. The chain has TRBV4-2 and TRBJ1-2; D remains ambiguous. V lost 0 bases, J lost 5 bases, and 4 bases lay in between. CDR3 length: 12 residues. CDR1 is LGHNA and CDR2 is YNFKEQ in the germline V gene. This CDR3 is CASSQDGYGYTF. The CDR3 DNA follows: TGTGCCAGCAGCCAAGACGGTTATGGCTACACCTTC.

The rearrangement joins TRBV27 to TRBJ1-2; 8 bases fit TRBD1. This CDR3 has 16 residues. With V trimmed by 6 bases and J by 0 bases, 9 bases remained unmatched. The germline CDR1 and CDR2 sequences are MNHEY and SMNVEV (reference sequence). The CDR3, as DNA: TGTGCCAGCAGGACATTGAGGGACAGGCCTAACTATGGCTACACCTTC. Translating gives CASRTLRDRPNYGYTF.

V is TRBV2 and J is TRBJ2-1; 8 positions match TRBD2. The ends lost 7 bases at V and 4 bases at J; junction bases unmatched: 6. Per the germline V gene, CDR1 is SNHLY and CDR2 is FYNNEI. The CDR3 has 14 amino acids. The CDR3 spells CASIGGRYYNEQFF. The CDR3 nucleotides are TGTGCCAGCATCGGCGGGAGGTATTACAATGAGCAGTTCTTC. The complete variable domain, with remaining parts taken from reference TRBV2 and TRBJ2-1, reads EPEVTQTPSHQVTQMGQEVILRCVPISNHLYFYWYRQILGQKVEFLVSFYNNEISEKSEIFDDQFSVERPDGSNFTLKIRSTKLEDSAMYFCASIGGRYYNEQFFGPGTRLTVL.

CDR3 protein: CASSLGSAGADTQYF. The CDR3, as DNA: TGTGCCAGCAGCTTAGGGTCGGCGGGAGCAGATACGCAGTATTTT. The rearrangement links TRBV7-8 to TRBJ2-3; TRBD2 matches 7 bases. The J segment lost 4 bases and the V segment lost 1 base, leaving 5 bases of the junction unmatched. The CDR3 totals 15 residues. Germline V gene sequence: CDR1 SGHVS, CDR2 FQNEAQ. The full variable domain, rest sourced from reference TRBV7-8 and TRBJ2-3, is GAGVSQSPRYKVAKRGQDVALRCDPISGHVSLFWYQQALGQGPEFLTYFQNEAQLDKSGLPSDRFFAERPEGSVSTLKIQRTQQEDSAVYLCASSLGSAGADTQYFGPGTRLTVL.